The next 13 T cell receptor beta chains were all read from a single sample in a study of control samples from healthy donors and cancer patients. Libraries were prepared by immunoSEQ multiplex PCR; TCRdb keeps only in-frame clonotypes and omits some of them. The table shows some 100,000 clones, with more than 75% occurring only once. Sequencing was performed on blood. These receptors came from a woman aged 45-65 years in good health.

Only one count was recorded for this clone. The V and J genes are TRBV2 and TRBJ1-5; 7 nucleotides match TRBD1. Germline V CDR1 and CDR2: SNHLY, FYNNEI. V lost 10 bases, J lost 0 bases, and 15 bases stayed unmatched. The CDR3 is 17 amino acids. CDR3 coding DNA: TGTGCCACCCGAAAGGGACAGCCACAGAATAGCAATCAGCCCCAGCATTTT. This encodes CATRKGQPQNSNQPQHF.

V and J are TRBV9 and TRBJ2-1, with 7 nucleotides matching TRBD1. CDR1 and CDR2 (germline): SGDLS, YYNGEE. The length of the CDR3 is 17 residues. V trimming: 0 bases; J trimming: 5 bases; junction bases outside the gene matches: 11. In nucleotides, the CDR3 is TGTGCCAGCAGCGTAGCCACCAAACAGGGGACCAACAATGAGCAGTTCTTC. Translation gives CASSVATKQGTNNEQFF.

The chain links TRBV5-4 to TRBJ1-1, with 7 bases lining up with TRBD1. CDR3 length: 13 residues. The germline V gene encodes CDR1 SGHNT and CDR2 YYREEE (reference sequence). V was pared by 2 bases and J by 4 bases, with 2 bases of the junction left unmatched. Written as DNA, the CDR3 is TGTGCCAGCAGCTTACAGGGGTTCACTGAAGCTTTCTTT. Translated: CASSLQGFTEAFF.

The chain has TRBV6-5 and TRBJ2-5, with 10 positions matching TRBD2. Per germline, CDR1 MNHEY and CDR2 SVGAGI. V lost 7 bases and J lost 7; bases outside the gene matches: 9. This CDR3 region has 14 residues. For the CDR3, the DNA is TGTGCCAGCACCACAAGAGCGGGGGGGCGGACCCAGTACTTC. Protein sequence: CASTTRAGGRTQYF.

The chain uses TRBV5-4 and TRBJ2-7; 12 nucleotides align to TRBD2. Germline V gene sequence: CDR1 SGHNT, CDR2 YYREEE (reference sequence). V lost 4 bases, J lost 2 bases, and 4 bases stayed unmatched. The CDR3 extends over 15 amino acids. DNA of the CDR3: TGTGCCAGCAGCACTCCTAGCGGGAGGGCCTACGAGCAGTACGTC. Protein product: CASSTPSGRAYEQYV.

The CDR3 region is CASSTDRGPGEAFF. CDR3 sequence (DNA): TGTGCCAGCAGCACGGACAGGGGGCCGGGTGAAGCTTTCTTT. This chain uses TRBV27 with TRBJ1-1; TRBD1 matches 11 bases. Germline V gene data show CDR1 as MNHEY and CDR2 as SMNVEV (reference sequence). With V trimmed by 6 bases and J by 7 bases, 7 bases remained unmatched. The CDR3 sequence is 14 residues long.

The rearrangement links TRBV30 to TRBJ2-3; weak D call: TRBD2 (5 bases). The CDR3 contains 12 residues. The V end was cut by 2 bases, the J end by 8 bases, with 11 bases between. Germline values: CDR1 GTSNPN, CDR2 SVGIG (reference sequence). CDR3 sequence reads: CAWSTVEGTQYF. CDR3 nucleotides: TGTGCCTGGAGTACCGTCGAGGGTACGCAGTATTTT.

The rearrangement links TRBV2 to TRBJ1-2; perhaps TRBD1 as D (6 bases). The germline V gene has CDR1 SNHLY and CDR2 FYNNEI. CDR3 length: 16 amino acids. Deletions cut 4 bases from V and 3 bases from J, with 18 bases between. CDR3 sequence (DNA): TGTGCCAGCAGTGCCCAGGGGCCCCGGCAGTACTATGGCTACACCTTC. Residues: CASSAQGPRQYYGYTF.

The rearrangement uses TRBV30 and TRBJ1-5; tentatively, D is TRBD1 (5 bases). V shed 5 bases and J shed 2 bases, with 13 bases lying between them. The CDR3 is 14 amino acids. Per germline, CDR1 GTSNPN and CDR2 SVGIG (reference sequence). CDR3 nucleotide sequence: TGTGCCTGGGGACTTGGAGGGGGCAATCAGCCCCAGCATTTT. Amino acid sequence: CAWGLGGGNQPQHF.

V usage is TRBV18 and J usage is TRBJ2-7, with TRBD1 identical over 8 bases. V lost 0 bases and J lost 3; bases outside the gene matches: 4. CDR3 size: 15 residues. Germline assignment: CDR1 KGHSH and CDR2 LQKENI. The CDR3 here is CASSPPDRGFYEQYV. CDR3 bases: TGTGCCAGCTCACCACCAGACAGGGGATTCTACGAGCAGTACGTC.

The chain recombines TRBV7-9 with TRBJ2-7; no reliable D call. Looked up from germline, CDR1 is SEHNR and CDR2 is FQNEAQ (reference sequence). The CDR3 is 11 residues long. V was cut by 5 bases and J by 5 bases, with 7 bases left in between. The DNA of the CDR3 is TGTGCCAGCAGCCCCTGGGACGAGCAGTACTTC. This sequence encodes CASSPWDEQYF. Full variable domain (rest looked up from reference TRBV7-9 and TRBJ2-7): DTGVSQNPRHKITKRGQNVTFRCDPISEHNRLYWYRQTLGQGPEFLTYFQNEAQLEKSRLLSDRFSAERPKGSFSTLEIQRTEQGDSAMYLCASSPWDEQYFGPGTRLTVT.

This clone was picked up one time. One end of the junction is discordant with germline, which a read error may explain. In the same sample, other DNA sequences code for this CDR3. This chain links TRBV2 with TRBJ1-2; 10 bases agree with TRBD1. The CDR3 sequence is 15 residues long. Germline V CDR1 and CDR2: SNHLY, FYNNEI. The CDR3 nucleotides are TGTGCCAGCAAAGGACAGGGGGTTTGGGGCTATGGCTATACCTTC. Translation: CASKGQGVWGYGYTF.

This chain joins TRBV30 and TRBJ1-1; maybe TRBD1 (5 bases). The germline gives CDR1 GTSNPN, CDR2 SVGIG (reference sequence). V was trimmed by 1 base and J by 3 bases, leaving 18 bases between them. The CDR3 has 16 residues. CDR3: CAWSEKGSTRDTEAFF. CDR3 sequence (DNA): TGTGCCTGGAGTGAGAAGGGGTCGACGAGGGACACTGAAGCTTTCTTT.